The TCR beta chain under discussion was sequenced for a study of cytotoxic CD8 clonotypes in ibrutinib-treated CLL. Study details: Following treatment for a median roughly 12 months, range 6 to 36, response samples were then taken. Study-level results: The clonality rise at ibrutinib response reflected private clonotype expansion.

Sequencing sought depths of 1 in 200,000 to 1 in 1 million T cells. Assay used: immunoSEQ multiplex PCR; TCRdb lists only in-frame clones, some missing. The sample includes tens of thousands of clones, around four fifths of them seen just once. A note on this clone: What it binds is unknown.

The sample in question was PBMCs, obtained after 24 months of ibrutinib treatment. This TCR derives from a human donor with chronic lymphocytic leukemia.

CDR3 nucleotide sequence: TGCGCCAGCAGCCAGACAGGGCTCTATGGCTACACCTTC. Translating gives CASSQTGLYGYTF. The rearrangement links TRBV4-3 to TRBJ1-2, with 7 positions matching TRBD1. V lost 3 bases, J lost 4 bases, and 2 bases stayed unmatched. This CDR3 contains 13 residues. CDR1 and CDR2 from the germline V gene are LGHNA and YSLEER.